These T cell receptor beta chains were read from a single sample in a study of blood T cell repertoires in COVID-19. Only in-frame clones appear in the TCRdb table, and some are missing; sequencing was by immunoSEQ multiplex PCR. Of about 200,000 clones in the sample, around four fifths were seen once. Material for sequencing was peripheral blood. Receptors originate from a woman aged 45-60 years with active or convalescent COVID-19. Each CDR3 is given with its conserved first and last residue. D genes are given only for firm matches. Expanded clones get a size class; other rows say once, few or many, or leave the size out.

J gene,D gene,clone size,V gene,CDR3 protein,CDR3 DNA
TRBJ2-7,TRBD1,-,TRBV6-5,CASSYSPTGASYEQYF,TGTGCCAGCAGTTATTCGCCGACAGGGGCGTCCTACGAGCAGTACTTC
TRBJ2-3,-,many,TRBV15,CATSRPSETDTQYF,TGTGCCACCAGCAGACCGTCCGAGACAGATACGCAGTATTTT
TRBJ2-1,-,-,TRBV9,CASSVDRNEQFF,TGTGCCAGCAGCGTAGATCGGAATGAGCAGTTCTTC
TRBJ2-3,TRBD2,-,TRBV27,CASSFERDTDTQYF,TGTGCCAGCAGTTTCGAGCGGGACACAGATACGCAGTATTTT
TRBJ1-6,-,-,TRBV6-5,CASSSGGHNSPLHF,TGTGCCAGCAGCTCCGGGGGACATAATTCACCCCTCCACTTT
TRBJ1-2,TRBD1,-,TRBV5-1,CASSLGANRGRGANYGYTF,TGCGCCAGCAGCTTGGGAGCGAACAGGGGGCGCGGAGCTAACTATGGCTACACCTTC
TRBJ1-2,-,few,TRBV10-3,CAISESLGRGYTF,TGTGCCATCAGTGAGTCGTTGGGGAGGGGCTACACCTTC
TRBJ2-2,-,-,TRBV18,CASSPEDSSTGELFF,TGTGCCAGCTCACCAGAGGACAGCAGCACCGGGGAGCTGTTTTTT
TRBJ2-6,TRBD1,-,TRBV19,CASSLRDRAGANVLTF,TGTGCCAGTAGTCTCCGGGACAGAGCTGGGGCCAACGTCCTGACTTTC
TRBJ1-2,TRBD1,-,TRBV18,CASSVTGVANYGYTF,TGTGCCAGCTCAGTAACAGGGGTAGCTAACTATGGCTACACCTTC
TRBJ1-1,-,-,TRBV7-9,CASSLVSGGAEAFF,TGTGCCAGCAGCTTAGTCTCTGGGGGCGCTGAAGCTTTCTTT
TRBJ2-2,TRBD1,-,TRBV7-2,CASSPTGTGSPGELFF,TGTGCCAGCAGCCCCACCGGGACAGGGTCACCAGGGGAGCTGTTTTTT
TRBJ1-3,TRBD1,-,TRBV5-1,CASSFGDRGSGNTIYF,TGCGCCAGCAGCTTTGGGGACAGGGGCTCTGGAAACACCATATATTTT
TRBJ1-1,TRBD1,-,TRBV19,CASSMGQGSTEAFF,TGTGCCAGTAGTATGGGACAGGGGAGCACTGAAGCTTTCTTT
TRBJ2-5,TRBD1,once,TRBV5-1,CASNQQGAETQYF,TGCGCCAGCAACCAACAGGGGGCGGAGACCCAGTACTTC
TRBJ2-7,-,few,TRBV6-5,CASRRGLGVSYEQYF,TGTGCCAGCCGAAGGGGACTCGGGGTATCTTACGAGCAGTACTTC